Below are 30 T cell receptor beta chains sequenced from a single sample in a study of response to subunit inactivated influenza vaccine. A single record per CDR3 protein comes from TCRdb applying MiXCR to the RT-PCR reads. The table includes hundreds of thousands of distinct CDR3 sequences, about 10% detected once. Another study also made use of these data, one on T cells expressing NK-cell markers. This second report adds: As the method of synthesis, 5'RACE template switching with UMIs yielded TCR beta cDNA.

The sequencing used PBMCs from blood, collected on the day of vaccination. These TCRs come from a man aged 50-59 years who received an inactivated influenza vaccine.

This clonotype has a handful of counts. This chain links TRBV27 with TRBJ1-4; TRBD1 aligns across 7 bases. The V and J ends lost 6 bases and 5 bases, in that order; junction bases with no gene match: 9. This CDR3 comprises 15 residues. The V gene's germline CDR1 is MNHEY and CDR2 SMNVEV (reference sequence). This CDR3 reads CASRLDRSSNEKLFF. In DNA, the CDR3 is TGTGCCAGCAGACTGGACAGGAGCTCCAATGAAAAACTGTTTTTT.

The gene calls are TRBV5-1 and TRBJ2-3; the match to TRBD1 covers 9 bases. The CDR3 is made up of 14 amino acids. Germline-derived CDR1 and CDR2 are SGHRS and YFSETQ. V was pared by 3 bases and J by 5 bases, with 4 bases of the junction left unmatched. CDR3: CASSSGTGLDTQYF. CDR3 coding DNA: TGCGCCAGCAGCTCCGGGACAGGGTTAGATACGCAGTATTTT.

This clonotype was counted many times. The chain links TRBV29-1 to TRBJ2-3; perhaps D is TRBD1 or TRBD2 (5 bases each). The CDR3 is 14 residues long. V dropped 5 bases and J dropped 0 bases, with 12 bases sitting between them. The V gene's germline CDR1 is SQVTM and CDR2 ANQGSEA. In DNA, the CDR3 is TGCAGCGTTAGGGGCGGGCCCAGCACAGATACGCAGTATTTT. Its translation: CSVRGGPSTDTQYF.

CDR3 in DNA: TGTGCCAGCAGGGCTCTCTCCGAGACCCAGTACTTC. Encoded protein: CASRALSETQYF. The chain is built from TRBV2 and TRBJ2-5; no reliable D call. This CDR3 is 12 amino acids long. V dropped 6 bases and J dropped 5 bases, with 10 bases sitting between them. The germline gives CDR1 SNHLY, CDR2 FYNNEI.

This clonotype appeared many times. The chain links TRBV5-5 to TRBJ2-7; D gene unclear. The CDR3 is made up of 14 amino acids. Germline assignment: CDR1 SGHKS and CDR2 YYEKEE (reference sequence). With 1 base removed from V and 2 bases from J, the gap between germline ends came to 10 bases. CDR3 bases: TGTGCCAGCAGCTTGAGGGTGGGCCCCTACGAGCAGTACTTC. Protein: CASSLRVGPYEQYF.

The rearrangement links TRBV5-1 to TRBJ2-1, with TRBD1 identical over 8 bases. The CDR3 loop spans 16 amino acids. Germline-derived CDR1 and CDR2 are SGHRS and YFSETQ. V shed 4 bases, J shed 4 bases, and the junction held 10 bases outside the gene matches. CDR3 sequence (DNA): TGCGCCAGCAGCCGACAGGGGTCTGGTAGATACAATGAGCAGTTCTTC. Its translation is CASSRQGSGRYNEQFF.

In its sample, this clonotype was seen a few times. The V call is TRBV20-1, the J call TRBJ2-2; 8 bases fit TRBD1. Germline CDR1 is DFQATT and CDR2 is SNEGSKA (reference sequence). The CDR3 is 14 residues long. The CDR3 nucleotides read TGCAGCATAAGAAAGCCACAGGGGGTTGGGGAGCTGTTTTTT. It translates to CSIRKPQGVGELFF.

This clonotype was observed a handful of times. The chain uses TRBV7-3 and TRBJ2-7; 7 bases are a match to TRBD2. Germline CDR1 SGHTA, CDR2 FQGTGA. This CDR3 is 16 amino acids long. V gave up 1 base and J gave up 6 bases; unmatched junction bases: 12. CDR3 DNA sequence: TGTGCCAGCAGCTTAAATGGTAGCGGCGGGAGCGCCGAGCAGTACTTC. Amino acids: CASSLNGSGGSAEQYF.

The gene calls are TRBV4-3 and TRBJ2-3; 8 positions match TRBD2. Losses at the gene ends were 0 bases for V and 6 bases for J; bases not matched to a gene: 5. CDR3 size: 15 residues. Germline-derived CDR1 and CDR2 are LGHNA and YSLEER. CDR3 residues: CASSQEQREWDTQYF. The CDR3, as DNA: TGCGCCAGCAGCCAAGAGCAGCGGGAGTGGGATACGCAGTATTTT.

The J gene is TRBJ2-7, the V gene TRBV29-1; either TRBD1 or TRBD2 may supply D (5 bases each). Trimming removed 1 base at V and 5 bases at J, with 9 bases between. Per germline, CDR1 SQVTM and CDR2 ANQGSEA. The CDR3 is 12 amino acids. The CDR3 here is CSVEGLGDEQYF. CDR3 nucleotide sequence: TGCAGCGTTGAAGGGTTGGGGGACGAGCAGTACTTC.

This clonotype was counted at least ten times. The gene calls are TRBV12-3 or TRBV12-4 and TRBJ1-6; D ambiguous. CDR3 length: 13 amino acids. V lost 5 bases to trimming and J lost 9 bases, with 11 bases between them. The CDR3 DNA follows: TGTGCCAGCAGTGACGAAGGGAGTTCACCCCTCCACTTT. Translation: CASSDEGSSPLHF.

V is TRBV19 and J is TRBJ2-1; D is unclear. Germline CDR1 reads LNHDA; CDR2 reads SQIVND (reference sequence). Trimming cost V 3 bases and J 8 bases, with 11 bases left between them. The CDR3 has 13 residues. The CDR3 reads CASSIATPYEQFF. CDR3 nucleotide sequence: TGTGCCAGTAGTATTGCTACGCCCTATGAGCAGTTCTTC.

The chain links TRBV24-1 to TRBJ2-5, with TRBD2 matching 12 bases. J gave up 4 bases and V 4 bases, and 6 bases lay outside the gene matches. Germline V gene lookup returns CDR1 KGHDR and CDR2 SFDVKD. The CDR3 runs to 16 residues. For the CDR3, the DNA is TGTGCCACCAGTGACTCTAGCGGGAGGGCGGCAGAGACCCAGTACTTC. It yields the protein CATSDSSGRAAETQYF.

This clonotype has a count of ten or more. This sequence joins TRBV4-3 and TRBJ2-1; perhaps TRBD2 as D (6 bases). The CDR3 totals 14 residues. Per germline, CDR1 LGHNA and CDR2 YSLEER. The germline V and J ends were trimmed by 1 base and 7 bases, with 11 bases remaining between them. CDR3 coding DNA: TGCGCCAGCAGCCAAGCCCTGAGCGGGAATGAGCAGTTCTTC. Its protein product is CASSQALSGNEQFF.

This clonotype is termed medium-sized. This rearrangement joins TRBV28 to TRBJ1-5; D is perhaps TRBD1 (6 bases). There are 14 residues in the CDR3. Germline V lookup: CDR1 MDHEN, CDR2 SYDVKM. V lost 3 bases, J lost 7 bases, and 13 bases lay in between. CDR3 in amino acids: CASSLHQGSQPQHF. CDR3 nucleotide sequence: TGTGCCAGCAGTTTGCACCAGGGGTCGCAGCCCCAGCATTTT.

This clonotype turned up a few times. The chain combines TRBV18 with TRBJ2-7, with D unresolved. This CDR3 is 11 amino acids long. Looked up from germline, CDR1 is KGHSH and CDR2 is LQKENI. V shed 4 bases and J shed 6 bases, with 7 bases lying between them. CDR3 nucleotides: TGTGCCAGCTCACGCACCTCCGAGCAGTACTTC. The encoded protein is CASSRTSEQYF.

This clonotype was seen more than once but under ten times. The chain links TRBV7-9 to TRBJ2-5; D gene unclear. The ends were cut back, 3 bases at V and 7 bases at J, with 6 bases in the middle. Germline values: CDR1 SEHNR, CDR2 FQNEAQ (reference sequence). The CDR3 length is 11 residues. This chain's CDR3 is CASSFLGTQYF. CDR3 sequence (DNA): TGTGCCAGCAGCTTTCTTGGGACCCAGTACTTC. Filled out from reference TRBV7-9 and TRBJ2-5, the complete variable domain reads DTGVSQNPRHKITKRGQNVTFRCDPISEHNRLYWYRQTLGQGPEFLTYFQNEAQLEKSRLLSDRFSAERPKGSFSTLEIQRTEQGDSAMYLCASSFLGTQYFGPGTRLLVL.

This chain uses TRBV6-1 with TRBJ1-2; 9 positions agree with TRBD1. The CDR3 is made up of 14 amino acids. V dropped 6 bases and J dropped 6; count of bases not matched to a gene: 8. Looked up from germline, CDR1 is MNHNS and CDR2 is SASEGT. DNA of the CDR3: TGTGCCAGCAGCCCAGGACAGGGGAAGGATGGCTACACCTTC. It translates to CASSPGQGKDGYTF.

This clonotype was picked up many times. The rearrangement joins TRBV29-1 to TRBJ2-1, with 11 nucleotides matching TRBD2. With V trimmed by 6 bases and J by 7 bases, 5 bases remained unmatched. This CDR3 has 13 amino acids. Germline V gene data show CDR1 as SQVTM and CDR2 as ANQGSEA. The CDR3 DNA is TGCAGCGTAACTAGCGGGGGAGTGAATGAGCAGTTCTTC. It translates to CSVTSGGVNEQFF.

The chain has TRBV7-9 and TRBJ2-3; D is perhaps TRBD2 (6 bases). Trimming stripped 2 bases from V and 0 bases from J, with 12 bases between. Per germline, CDR1 SEHNR and CDR2 FQNEAQ (reference sequence). CDR3 size: 16 residues. The CDR3 DNA is TGTGCCAGCAGCTTATTACGGCTAGCGAGCACAGATACGCAGTATTTT. It encodes CASSLLRLASTDTQYF. Full variable domain (missing parts from reference TRBV7-9 and TRBJ2-3): DTGVSQNPRHKITKRGQNVTFRCDPISEHNRLYWYRQTLGQGPEFLTYFQNEAQLEKSRLLSDRFSAERPKGSFSTLEIQRTEQGDSAMYLCASSLLRLASTDTQYFGPGTRLTVL.

A remark on this clonotype: A much bigger clone sits one base away, suggesting this may be a read error. The chain links TRBV7-9 to TRBJ2-3, with D hard to call. Germline V gives CDR1 SEHNR, CDR2 FQNEAQ (reference sequence). The V end was cut by 3 bases, the J end by 1 base, with 8 bases between. The CDR3 runs 14 residues. Written as DNA, the CDR3 is TGTGCCAGCAGCTTTACTGGGGGCACAGATACGCAGTATTTT. Its protein is CASSFTGGTDTQYF.

A few counts support this clonotype. The chain combines TRBV11-2 with TRBJ2-7; D may be TRBD2 (6 bases). Germline CDR1 is SGHAT and CDR2 is FQNNGV. This CDR3 spans 14 amino acids. Trimming shortened V by 3 bases and J by 3 bases, and 12 bases separated the two germline ends. CDR3 in amino acids: CASSLASALYEQYF. Here the CDR3 DNA reads TGTGCCAGCAGCTTGGCTAGCGCCCTCTACGAGCAGTACTTC.

This clonotype was seen a handful of times. The chain uses TRBV12-3 or TRBV12-4 and TRBJ2-7; 10 bases map to TRBD1. The V and J ends lost 6 bases and 5 bases, in that order; junction bases with no gene match: 7. CDR3 length equals 14 residues. This chain's CDR3 is CASRTTGGEDEQYF. CDR3 DNA sequence: TGTGCCAGCAGGACGACAGGGGGCGAAGACGAGCAGTACTTC.

This clonotype turned up a few times. This chain uses TRBV20-1 with TRBJ2-3; 10 bases align to TRBD2. J gave up 1 base and V 3 bases, and 13 bases lay outside the gene matches. The germline V gene encodes CDR1 DFQATT and CDR2 SNEGSKA (reference sequence). The length of the CDR3 is 18 residues. CDR3 region: CSASYSGGAKVGTDTQYF. CDR3 DNA sequence: TGCAGTGCTAGTTACAGCGGGGGGGCAAAGGTTGGCACAGATACGCAGTATTTT.

This clonotype came up many times. V is TRBV29-1 and J is TRBJ2-7; tentative D call: TRBD1 (5 bases). The CDR3 spans 14 residues. Germline-derived CDR1 and CDR2 are SQVTM and ANQGSEA. The ends were cut back, 1 base at V and 0 bases at J, with 10 bases in the middle. CDR3 protein: CSVEATGNSYEQYF. The CDR3 DNA reads as TGCAGCGTTGAAGCAACAGGTAACTCCTACGAGCAGTACTTC.

The V gene is TRBV29-1, the J gene TRBJ2-1, with D possibly being TRBD2 (6 bases). CDR3 length: 12 residues. Between the trimmed V and J ends, which lost 3 bases and 10 bases, there was a span of 13 bases. Germline assignment: CDR1 SQVTM and CDR2 ANQGSEA. This chain's CDR3 is CSVEDRREEQFF. Here the CDR3 DNA reads TGCAGCGTTGAGGACCGGCGGGAAGAGCAGTTCTTC.

Only a few counts were recorded for this clonotype. The chain employs TRBV4-1 and TRBJ2-1, with 11 positions matching TRBD2. The CDR3 has 17 residues. Unmatched junction bases numbered 7, after V lost 0 bases and J lost 6 bases. CDR1 and CDR2 from the germline V gene are MGHRA and YSYEKL. CDR3 bases: TGCGCCAGCAGCCAAGACCCAACAGGGACTAGCGGCAATGAGCAGTTCTTC. The encoded protein is CASSQDPTGTSGNEQFF.

In its sample, this clonotype was seen a few times. The gene calls are TRBV5-1 and TRBJ1-6; 10 bases align to TRBD1. The CDR3 sequence is 17 residues long. V gave up 3 bases and J gave up 10 bases; unmatched junction bases: 13. Germline V gene data show CDR1 as SGHRS and CDR2 as YFSETQ. CDR3 loop: CASSSNPGQGTGSPLHF. In DNA form, the CDR3 reads TGCGCCAGCAGCTCCAACCCGGGACAGGGGACGGGATCACCCCTCCACTTT.

This clonotype was picked up many times. V gene TRBV5-6 combines with J gene TRBJ2-4; 9 nucleotides agree with TRBD1. CDR1 SGHDT and CDR2 YYEEEE come from the germline V gene. J lost 6 bases, V lost 4 bases, and 8 bases had no gene match. The CDR3 length is 15 residues. This CDR3 is CASSPGQGRGNIQYF. The CDR3 DNA sequence: TGTGCCAGCAGCCCTGGACAGGGGAGGGGAAACATTCAGTACTTC.

The chain employs TRBV6-2 or TRBV6-3 and TRBJ2-7, with 7 bases aligning to TRBD2. The V gene's germline CDR1 is MNHEY and CDR2 SVGEGT. CDR3 length: 15 amino acids. The V segment lost 10 bases and the J segment 1 base; nucleotides outside the gene matches: 13. The CDR3 sequence is CATSGTTETSYEQYF. CDR3 DNA sequence: TGTGCCACCTCTGGGACTACCGAAACATCCTACGAGCAGTACTTC.